The rows below give T cell receptor beta chains drawn from one sample of a study of T cells after yellow fever vaccination. From the 5' RACE reads, TCRdb called clonotypes with MiXCR, one entry per CDR3 protein. The data hold 300,000 or so distinct CDR3 sequences, with about 4% observed a single time. The sequencing here drew on PBMCs, taken 5 days after the yellow fever booster vaccination. The receptors here all came from a man between 18 and 29 years old who received the YFV17D yellow fever vaccine. The CDR3 runs from the conserved cysteine through the conserved F or W. The order of the fields is clone size, V gene, D gene, J gene, CDR3 DNA, CDR3 protein. The D gene is left open where the match is weak. Clone size is not always given. Where it is, it says once, few, many or a class for expanded clones.

-	TRBV6-5	-	TRBJ1-5	TGTGCCAGCAGTTACTCACGGTGGAACAATCAGCCCCAGCATTTT	CASSYSRWNNQPQHF
few	TRBV5-4	TRBD1	TRBJ1-1	TGTGCCAGCAGCTTACAGGGGGGATCTGAAGCTTTCTTT	CASSLQGGSEAFF
many	TRBV27	-	TRBJ2-3	TGTGCCAGCCAGCCCTTGGGTGGCACAGATACGCAGTATTTT	CASQPLGGTDTQYF
few	TRBV24-1	-	TRBJ2-3	TGTGCCACCAGTAGTGGGCGGCGGGGGACAGGAGATACGCAGTATTTT	CATSSGRRGTGDTQYF
-	TRBV27	TRBD2	TRBJ2-1	TGTGCCAGCAGTACCCGGGGGGGCGGATACAATGAGCAGTTCTTC	CASSTRGGGYNEQFF
many	TRBV4-3	-	TRBJ2-5	TGCGCCAGCAGCCAAGGGACAGAAGAGACCCAGTACTTC	CASSQGTEETQYF
few	TRBV7-9	-	TRBJ2-2	TGTGCCAACCAGCGTGACCGGGAGCTGTTTTTT	CANQRDRELFF
-	TRBV3-1	-	TRBJ2-7	TGTGCCAGCAGCCAAGACGGCAGGACCTACGAGCAGTACTTC	CASSQDGRTYEQYF
few	TRBV2	TRBD2	TRBJ2-7	TGTGCCAGCAGTGTCACTCGGACTAGCGGATACGAGCAGTACTTC	CASSVTRTSGYEQYF
few	TRBV6-6	TRBD1	TRBJ1-2	TGTGCCAGCAGATGGGACAGGGGCCCTTCATATGGCTACACCTTC	CASRWDRGPSYGYTF
many	TRBV5-1	TRBD2	TRBJ2-2	TGCGCCAGCAGCTTGGATCGGGGACTAGTCTATCCCGGGGAGCTGTTTTTT	CASSLDRGLVYPGELFF
-	TRBV20-1	-	TRBJ2-1	TGCAGTGCCAGGAGGTGGTTACACAGCGAGCAGTTCTTC	CSARRWLHSEQFF
-	TRBV14	-	TRBJ2-3	TGTGCCAGCAGCCAAACGGTGGAGAAAAATACGCAGTATTTT	CASSQTVEKNTQYF
many	TRBV15	TRBD1	TRBJ2-7	TGTGCCACCAGCAGAGAATTTGGGACAGGCATGGCCTACGAGCAGTACTTC	CATSREFGTGMAYEQYF
few	TRBV6-5	-	TRBJ1-6	TGTGCCAGCCATTGGGGCTCCTATAATTCACCCCTCCACTTT	CASHWGSYNSPLHF
few	TRBV5-5	-	TRBJ1-6	TGTGCCAGCAGCTGGGAGCAAAATTCACCCCTCCACTTT	CASSWEQNSPLHF
few	TRBV12-5	-	TRBJ1-1	TGTGCTAGTGGACCTAGGGAAACTGAAGCTTTCTTT	CASGPRETEAFF